The 15 T cell receptor beta chains presented below share a single source sample, sequenced in a study of response to subunit inactivated influenza vaccine (dated by TCRdb to 2016 to 2018). Libraries were prepared through RT-PCR. Sequencing took place on an Illumina HiSeq 2500. TCRdb reworked the public reads: Q25 trimming with fastp, MiXCR clone assembly, productive beta chains retained. Entries are consolidated by CDR3 protein sequence, retaining the most common genes and DNA. Recorded for this sample are fewer than 400,000 distinct CDR3 sequences; about a fifth of them occurred a single time. The top ten hold about a tenth of the sample. The sequences come from PBMCs from blood, collected approximately 22 months after vaccination. The receptors stem from a man aged 45 to 70 who received an inactivated influenza vaccine. Donor details come from another sample of the same person, matched by shared clones.

This clonotype was detected only a few times. The V call is TRBV5-1, the J call TRBJ1-2; 7 positions match TRBD1. The germline V gene has CDR1 SGHRS and CDR2 YFSETQ. This CDR3 region has 18 residues. J was trimmed by 0 bases and V by 3 bases; bases with no gene match: 14. DNA of the CDR3: TGCGCCAGCAGCTCTTTCTCTGACAGGGAGAAAGCTAACTATGGCTACACCTTC. It is translated as CASSSFSDREKANYGYTF.

This clonotype turned up a few times. The CDR3 DNA sequence: TGCGCCAGCAGCCAGACCGGGACTAGCTCTCGGTTCTTC. Its protein product is CASSQTGTSSRFF. The chain combines TRBV4-3 with TRBJ2-1, with 9 bases identical to TRBD2. The CDR3 contains 13 residues. Germline trimming cut 3 bases from V and 15 bases from J; bases unmatched to any gene: 9. Germline lookup yields CDR1 LGHNA and CDR2 YSLEER.

There are many counts of this clonotype. V usage is TRBV7-8 and J usage is TRBJ2-7, with TRBD2 as a possible D gene (5 bases). Trimming removed 6 bases at V and 3 bases at J, with 12 bases between. The CDR3 loop spans 13 amino acids. Germline lookup yields CDR1 SGHVS and CDR2 FQNEAQ. CDR3 loop: CASSPGIFYEQYF. The CDR3 nucleotides read TGTGCCAGCAGTCCGGGGATCTTCTACGAGCAGTACTTC.

The J gene is TRBJ1-2, the V gene TRBV6-1, with 9 bases that match TRBD1. Germline-derived CDR1 and CDR2 are MNHNS and SASEGT. This CDR3 region has 15 residues. Losses at the gene ends were 6 bases for V and 5 bases for J; bases not matched to a gene: 10. CDR3 residues: CASRNGQGSSYGYTF. The CDR3 region has the DNA TGTGCCAGCAGAAACGGACAGGGGAGTTCATATGGCTACACCTTC.

This clonotype was counted at least ten times. For the CDR3, the DNA is TGCGCCAGCAGCTCAGACCCTACAGGGAATTCACCCCTCCACTTT. Its protein is CASSSDPTGNSPLHF. V gene TRBV5-1 combines with J gene TRBJ1-6; tentative D call: TRBD1 (6 bases). The CDR3 is made up of 15 amino acids. CDR1 SGHRS and CDR2 YFSETQ come from the germline V gene. V gave up 3 bases and J gave up 7 bases, with 14 bases separating them.

The gene calls are TRBV28 and TRBJ1-5; D might be TRBD1 (6 bases). V lost 6 bases and J lost 2, with 11 bases in between. CDR1 is MDHEN, CDR2 SYDVKM, per germline. The CDR3 spans 14 residues. CDR3 nucleotides: TGTGCCAGCAGCAAGAGACAGGGCAATCAGCCCCAGCATTTT. It yields the protein CASSKRQGNQPQHF.

This chain uses TRBV28 with TRBJ2-7; 10 bases align to TRBD2. In germline, CDR1 is MDHEN, CDR2 SYDVKM. The J segment lost 2 bases and the V segment lost 6 bases, leaving 4 bases of the junction unmatched. The CDR3 sequence is 14 residues long. The CDR3 DNA is TGTGCCAGCAGGAGGACTAGCGGTACCTACGAGCAGTACTTC. Protein sequence: CASRRTSGTYEQYF.

The chain recombines TRBV7-2 with TRBJ2-1; 12 nucleotides align to TRBD1. CDR3 length: 16 residues. V lost 3 bases and J lost 9; bases outside the gene matches: 9. Germline assignment: CDR1 SGHTA and CDR2 FQGNSA. The CDR3 reads CASSFLVGQGAVEQFF. For the CDR3, the DNA is TGTGCCAGCAGCTTTCTTGTGGGACAGGGGGCTGTTGAGCAGTTCTTC.

The chain employs TRBV5-5 and TRBJ2-1; 9 bases fit TRBD1. CDR3 length: 13 residues. Germline trimming cut 0 bases from V and 10 bases from J; bases unmatched to any gene: 2. Looked up from germline, CDR1 is SGHKS and CDR2 is YYEKEE (reference sequence). In DNA, the CDR3 is TGTGCCAGCAGCTTGGCCGACAGGGGGGAGCAGTTCTTC. The encoded protein is CASSLADRGEQFF.

V and J are TRBV11-2 and TRBJ2-3; D is unresolved. Germline values: CDR1 SGHAT, CDR2 FQNNGV. V was cut by 0 bases and J by 5 bases, with 12 bases left in between. This CDR3 has 15 amino acids. The CDR3 sequence is CASSLDRAPGDTQYF. CDR3 DNA sequence: TGTGCCAGCAGCTTAGATCGGGCGCCCGGAGATACGCAGTATTTT.

The chain recombines TRBV10-3 with TRBJ2-5, with D possibly matching TRBD2 (6 bases). The CDR3 contains 15 residues. Trimming removed 0 bases from V and 3 bases from J, with 11 bases in between. Per the germline V gene, CDR1 is ENHRY and CDR2 is SYGVKD. CDR3 nucleotide sequence: TGTGCCATCAGTGAGTCGAGGCGGGGTAAAGAGACCCAGTACTTC. This codes for CAISESRRGKETQYF.

This clonotype was counted a few times. The rearrangement uses TRBV29-1 and TRBJ1-1; D gene unclear. V shed 5 bases and J shed 3 bases, with 10 bases lying between them. This CDR3 spans 12 amino acids. The germline V gene encodes CDR1 SQVTM and CDR2 ANQGSEA. The CDR3 DNA reads as TGCAGCGTTAATGGAGTGCACACTGAAGCTTTCTTT. Residues: CSVNGVHTEAFF.

V and J are TRBV6-2 or TRBV6-3 and TRBJ2-7; the D call may be TRBD1 or TRBD2 (5 bases each). The CDR3 has 14 residues. V lost 8 bases, J lost 3 bases, and 17 bases lay in between. The germline V gene has CDR1 MNHEY and CDR2 SVGEGT. DNA for the CDR3: TGTGCCAGCGGCAATGTGGGGGTAAACTACGAGCAGTACTTC. Protein: CASGNVGVNYEQYF.

The chain has TRBV28 and TRBJ2-1, with D perhaps given as TRBD1 or TRBD2 (6 bases each). The CDR3 spans 17 residues. The germline V gene encodes CDR1 MDHEN and CDR2 SYDVKM. Trimming removed 5 bases from V and 6 bases from J, with 23 bases in between. In nucleotides, the CDR3 is TGTGCCAGCAGTCATGCCCCACAGGGAGGAGGGCTCAATGAGCAGTTCTTC. This encodes CASSHAPQGGGLNEQFF.

The rearrangement uses TRBV5-4 and TRBJ1-2; tentative D call: TRBD1 (6 bases). V lost 1 base to trimming and J lost 6 bases, with 10 bases between them. The CDR3 runs 13 residues. Germline CDR1 and CDR2: SGHNT and YYREEE (reference sequence). Here the CDR3 reads CASSLQGRDGYTF. The CDR3 DNA sequence: TGTGCCAGCAGCTTGCAGGGGCGGGATGGCTACACCTTC.